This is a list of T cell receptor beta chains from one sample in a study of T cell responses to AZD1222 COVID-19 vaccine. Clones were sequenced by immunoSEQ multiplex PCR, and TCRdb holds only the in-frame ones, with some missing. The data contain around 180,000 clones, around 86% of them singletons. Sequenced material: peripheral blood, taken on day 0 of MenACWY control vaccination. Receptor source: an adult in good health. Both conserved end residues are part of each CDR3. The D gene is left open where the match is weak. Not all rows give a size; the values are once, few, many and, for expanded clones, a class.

CASTPGYEQYF,TGTGCCAGCACCCCGGGGTACGAGCAGTACTTC,NA,TRBJ2-7,TRBV2,NA
CASRVKLNTEAFF,TGTGCCAGCAGAGTAAAGCTGAACACTGAAGCTTTCTTT,NA,TRBJ1-1,TRBV7-2,NA
CASSPYLGDEQFF,TGCGCCAGCAGCCCGTACCTGGGCGATGAGCAGTTCTTC,NA,TRBJ2-1,TRBV4-1,NA
CASSYRDRVVEQYF,TGTGCCAGCAGTTACAGGGACAGGGTTGTCGAGCAGTACTTC,TRBD1,TRBJ2-7,TRBV6-2/TRBV6-3,NA
CASSFMSAGAFF,TGTGCCAGCAGTTTTATGAGTGCGGGAGCTTTCTTT,NA,TRBJ1-1,TRBV28,NA
CASRLARVAEQFF,TGTGCCAGCCGACTAGCACGCGTGGCGGAGCAGTTCTTC,TRBD2,TRBJ2-1,TRBV3-1/TRBV3-2,NA
CASSLAREHGIYQPQHF,TGTGCTAGCAGCTTAGCGCGAGAACACGGAATCTATCAGCCCCAGCATTTT,NA,TRBJ1-5,TRBV7-7,medium-sized
CASSSGGRALYYGYTF,TGTGCCAGCAGCTCAGGGGGCAGGGCGTTATACTATGGCTACACCTTC,TRBD1,TRBJ1-2,TRBV5-6,few
CATSRDNTDTQYF,TGTGCCACCTCGCGGGACAACACAGATACGCAGTATTTT,NA,TRBJ2-3,TRBV12-3/TRBV12-4,NA
CSASDDRALPAKNIQYF,TGCAGTGCTAGTGATGACAGGGCGCTCCCAGCCAAAAACATTCAGTACTTC,TRBD1,TRBJ2-4,TRBV20-1,NA
CASSFSSGRAKEQYF,TGTGCCAGCAGCTTTTCTAGCGGGAGGGCAAAAGAGCAGTACTTC,TRBD2,TRBJ2-7,TRBV7-9,NA
CASSLGGENQPQHF,TGCGCCAGCAGCTTGGGTGGGGAGAATCAGCCCCAGCATTTT,NA,TRBJ1-5,TRBV5-1,NA
CASSELRTAYEKLFF,TGTGCCAGCAGTGAATTAAGGACAGCCTATGAAAAACTGTTTTTT,NA,TRBJ1-4,TRBV25-1,NA